These T cell receptor beta chains were read from a single sample in a study of T cell responses to AZD1222 COVID-19 vaccine. Sequencing used immunoSEQ multiplex PCR; TCRdb keeps in-frame clones, though not all of them. The sample includes 100,000 to 150,000 clones, approximately 90% seen only once; the top ten take about 1%. The sample here was peripheral blood, taken 28 days after the second AZD1222 dose. The receptors here all came from an adult who received the AZD1222 COVID-19 vaccine. The CDR3 runs from the conserved cysteine through the conserved F or W. The order of the fields is D gene, CDR3 length, V gene, clone size, J gene, CDR3 protein, CDR3 DNA. The D gene is left open where the match is weak. Only some rows state a clone size, as once, few, many or a class for expanded clones.

D: .; length: 14; V: TRBV5-1; size: once; J: TRBJ1-5; CDR3: CASSWLGGNQPQHF; DNA: TGCGCCAGCAGCTGGTTAGGGGGCAATCAGCCCCAGCATTTT
D: TRBD1; length: 15; V: TRBV5-1; size: .; J: TRBJ1-3; CDR3: CASSRSGTGGNTIYF; DNA: TGCGCCAGCAGCCGTTCCGGGACAGGGGGAAACACCATATATTTT
D: .; length: 15; V: TRBV5-5; size: .; J: TRBJ1-2; CDR3: CASSPAQGTYYGYTF; DNA: TGTGCCAGCAGCCCGGCGCAGGGAACTTACTATGGCTACACCTTC
D: TRBD1; length: 16; V: TRBV5-1; size: .; J: TRBJ2-5; CDR3: CASSVGTGVSQETQYF; DNA: TGCGCCAGCAGCGTAGGGACAGGCGTTTCCCAAGAGACCCAGTACTTC
D: TRBD1; length: 12; V: TRBV10-3; size: .; J: TRBJ2-7; CDR3: CATGTVTYEQYF; DNA: TGTGCCACGGGGACAGTGACCTACGAGCAGTACTTC
D: .; length: 14; V: TRBV19; size: .; J: TRBJ2-7; CDR3: CASSIGHPAYEQYF; DNA: TGTGCCAGTAGTATCGGACACCCTGCCTACGAGCAGTACTTC
D: .; length: 14; V: TRBV18; size: once; J: TRBJ1-1; CDR3: CASSPQGGNTEAFF; DNA: TGTGCCAGCTCTCCACAGGGCGGGAACACTGAAGCTTTCTTT
D: .; length: 13; V: TRBV28; size: .; J: TRBJ1-2; CDR3: CASSPTDNYGYTF; DNA: TGTGCCAGCAGTCCGACAGATAACTATGGCTACACCTTC
D: .; length: 12; V: TRBV12-3/TRBV12-4; size: .; J: TRBJ1-2; CDR3: CASSPIGQGYTF; DNA: TGTGCCAGCAGTCCAATTGGGCAGGGCTACACCTTC
D: .; length: 11; V: TRBV13; size: .; J: TRBJ1-2; CDR3: CASSLGGRLGF; DNA: TGTGCCAGCAGCTTAGGCGGCAGATTGGGCTTC
D: TRBD1; length: 14; V: TRBV28; size: .; J: TRBJ1-1; CDR3: CASFRGSQDTEAFF; DNA: TGTGCCAGCTTCAGGGGGTCTCAGGACACTGAAGCTTTCTTT
D: .; length: 12; V: TRBV6-5; size: .; J: TRBJ1-6; CDR3: CASSFLNSPLHF; DNA: TGTGCCAGCAGTTTTCTCAATTCACCCCTCCACTTT
D: TRBD2; length: 15; V: TRBV6-5; size: .; J: TRBJ2-7; CDR3: CASTRLAGVPYEQYF; DNA: TGTGCCAGCACCCGACTAGCGGGTGTACCCTACGAGCAGTACTTC
D: .; length: 14; V: TRBV7-9; size: .; J: TRBJ2-7; CDR3: CASSLAQTTYEQYF; DNA: TGTGCCAGCAGCTTAGCCCAGACTACCTACGAGCAGTACTTC
D: .; length: 15; V: TRBV5-1; size: .; J: TRBJ1-1; CDR3: CASSPGSTPYTEAFF; DNA: TGCGCCAGCAGCCCGGGGTCGACTCCGTACACTGAAGCTTTCTTT
D: .; length: 17; V: TRBV15; size: .; J: TRBJ2-4; CDR3: CATSRDGVRGAKNIQYF; DNA: TGTGCCACCAGCAGGGATGGGGTGAGAGGGGCCAAAAACATTCAGTACTTC
D: TRBD1; length: 15; V: TRBV5-4; size: .; J: TRBJ2-7; CDR3: CASSTRRTGIYEQYF; DNA: TGTGCCAGCAGCACTCGGAGGACAGGGATCTACGAGCAGTACTTC
D: .; length: 16; V: TRBV6-6; size: .; J: TRBJ1-6; CDR3: CASSYSRWGEDSPLHF; DNA: TGTGCCAGCAGTTACTCTCGATGGGGAGAAGATTCACCCCTCCACTTT
D: .; length: 13; V: TRBV2; size: once; J: TRBJ2-5; CDR3: CASSESVQETQYF; DNA: TGTGCCAGCAGTGAAAGCGTCCAAGAGACCCAGTACTTC
D: .; length: 14; V: TRBV7-3; size: .; J: TRBJ2-1; CDR3: CASSLSGTDNEQFF; DNA: TGTGCCAGCAGCTTAAGCGGGACCGATAATGAGCAGTTCTTC
D: TRBD1; length: 16; V: TRBV7-2; size: once; J: TRBJ1-1; CDR3: CASSLERTGGGTEAFF; DNA: TGTGCCAGCAGCTTAGAGAGGACAGGGGGAGGAACTGAAGCTTTCTTT
D: .; length: 18; V: TRBV15; size: .; J: TRBJ2-7; CDR3: CATSRDLAGGGRGYEQYF; DNA: TGTGCCACCAGCAGAGACCTGGCAGGAGGAGGGAGAGGCTACGAGCAGTACTTC
D: .; length: 19; V: TRBV27; size: .; J: TRBJ2-2; CDR3: CASSLLMLGKRANTGELFF; DNA: TGTGCCAGCAGTTTATTAATGCTGGGGAAACGCGCGAACACCGGGGAGCTGTTTTTT
D: TRBD2; length: 17; V: TRBV9; size: .; J: TRBJ2-1; CDR3: CASSPTRGREGYNEQFF; DNA: TGTGCCAGCAGCCCTACCCGCGGGCGGGAGGGTTACAATGAGCAGTTCTTC
D: .; length: 12; V: TRBV3-1/TRBV3-2; size: .; J: TRBJ2-7; CDR3: CASSQDPREQYF; DNA: TGTGCCAGCAGCCAAGATCCGAGGGAGCAGTACTTC
D: .; length: 13; V: TRBV30; size: once; J: TRBJ2-7; CDR3: CAWSVDHWGEQYF; DNA: TGTGCCTGGAGTGTGGATCATTGGGGTGAGCAGTACTTC
D: .; length: 17; V: TRBV27; size: .; J: TRBJ2-2; CDR3: CASSFRRDYLNTGELFF; DNA: TGTGCCAGCAGTTTCCGAAGGGATTACCTCAACACCGGGGAGCTGTTTTTT
D: .; length: 13; V: TRBV28; size: .; J: TRBJ1-2; CDR3: CASSAGGSHGYTF; DNA: TGTGCCAGCAGCGCCGGGGGATCACATGGCTACACCTTC
D: .; length: 12; V: TRBV29-1; size: .; J: TRBJ2-2; CDR3: CSVAWGAGELFF; DNA: TGCAGCGTAGCGTGGGGGGCCGGGGAGCTGTTTTTT
D: TRBD2; length: 15; V: TRBV30; size: .; J: TRBJ2-7; CDR3: CAWSGLAGLSYEQYF; DNA: TGTGCCTGGAGCGGACTAGCGGGATTATCCTACGAGCAGTACTTC
D: .; length: 13; V: TRBV2; size: .; J: TRBJ2-7; CDR3: CASTWARAYEQYF; DNA: TGTGCCAGCACCTGGGCCCGGGCCTACGAGCAGTACTTC
D: .; length: 15; V: TRBV28; size: .; J: TRBJ1-2; CDR3: CASSLTGRPNYGYTF; DNA: TGTGCCAGCAGTTTAACAGGACGCCCTAACTATGGCTACACCTTC
D: .; length: 15; V: TRBV5-1; size: .; J: TRBJ2-7; CDR3: CASKPGGQALYEQYF; DNA: TGCGCCAGCAAACCGGGGGGACAGGCTCTCTACGAGCAGTACTTC
D: .; length: 11; V: TRBV6-1; size: few; J: TRBJ2-1; CDR3: CASSEFNEQFF; DNA: TGTGCCAGCAGTGAGTTCAATGAGCAGTTCTTC
D: .; length: 16; V: TRBV9; size: .; J: TRBJ2-7; CDR3: CASSLLRGRQLDEQYF; DNA: TGTGCCAGCAGTCTTCTCCGGGGACGCCAACTAGACGAGCAGTACTTC
D: .; length: 15; V: TRBV28; size: .; J: TRBJ2-5; CDR3: CASSFLSRGSETQYF; DNA: TGTGCCAGCAGTTTTCTCTCCAGGGGTTCAGAGACCCAGTACTTC
D: .; length: 13; V: TRBV6-5; size: .; J: TRBJ2-7; CDR3: CASSATGLGEQYF; DNA: TGTGCCAGCAGCGCTACAGGGCTGGGGGAGCAGTACTTC
D: TRBD1; length: 13; V: TRBV12-3/TRBV12-4; size: .; J: TRBJ2-7; CDR3: CASTGTGLDEQYF; DNA: TGTGCCAGCACCGGGACAGGGCTCGACGAGCAGTACTTC
D: TRBD2; length: 19; V: TRBV7-6; size: once; J: TRBJ2-3; CDR3: CASSWTASTSGRAGHTQYF; DNA: TGTGCCAGCAGCTGGACAGCTTCGACTAGCGGGAGGGCGGGGCATACGCAGTATTTT
D: .; length: 14; V: TRBV24-1; size: .; J: TRBJ1-5; CDR3: CATSQTGSNQPQHF; DNA: TGTGCCACCAGTCAGACAGGATCAAATCAGCCCCAGCATTTT
D: .; length: 14; V: TRBV9; size: .; J: TRBJ1-5; CDR3: CASSVGQVNQPQHF; DNA: TGTGCCAGCAGCGTAGGTCAGGTCAATCAGCCCCAGCATTTT
D: .; length: 13; V: TRBV6-1; size: .; J: TRBJ2-3; CDR3: CASSELGADTQYF; DNA: TGTGCCAGCAGTGAACTAGGCGCAGATACGCAGTATTTT
D: .; length: 13; V: TRBV30; size: .; J: TRBJ2-7; CDR3: CAWRQDSSYEQYF; DNA: TGTGCCTGGAGACAAGACAGCTCCTACGAGCAGTACTTC
D: TRBD1; length: 13; V: TRBV6-6; size: .; J: TRBJ1-1; CDR3: CASRWTGRTEAFF; DNA: TGTGCCAGCAGGTGGACAGGGCGGACTGAAGCTTTCTTT
D: TRBD1; length: 15; V: TRBV5-5; size: .; J: TRBJ1-6; CDR3: CASSFRGQGGSPLHF; DNA: TGTGCCAGCAGCTTTCGTGGACAGGGGGGTTCACCCCTCCACTTT
D: .; length: 10; V: TRBV23-1; size: .; J: TRBJ2-7; CDR3: CASTQFEQYF; DNA: TGCGCCAGCACTCAGTTCGAGCAGTACTTC
D: .; length: 15; V: TRBV30; size: .; J: TRBJ1-1; CDR3: CAWSVIFPPYTEAFF; DNA: TGTGCCTGGAGTGTAATTTTCCCGCCCTACACTGAAGCTTTCTTT
D: TRBD2; length: 15; V: TRBV18; size: .; J: TRBJ2-1; CDR3: CASSSGLAGDNEQFF; DNA: TGTGCCAGCTCATCGGGACTAGCGGGGGACAATGAGCAGTTCTTC
D: .; length: 14; V: TRBV2; size: .; J: TRBJ1-3; CDR3: CASSATTSGNTIYF; DNA: TGTGCCAGCAGTGCAACAACCTCTGGAAACACCATATATTTT
D: .; length: 15; V: TRBV4-1; size: once; J: TRBJ2-1; CDR3: CASSREQGRDNEQFF; DNA: TGCGCCAGCAGCCGAGAACAGGGAAGGGACAATGAGCAGTTCTTC
D: .; length: 15; V: TRBV9; size: .; J: TRBJ1-3; CDR3: CASSLNPRSGNTIYF; DNA: TGTGCCAGCAGCCTAAACCCACGCTCTGGAAACACCATATATTTT
D: .; length: 15; V: TRBV30; size: .; J: TRBJ1-4; CDR3: CAWSATGLFNEKLFF; DNA: TGTGCCTGGAGTGCCACAGGGCTTTTCAATGAAAAACTGTTTTTT